This T cell receptor beta chain was identified in a study of post-analysis software for immune sequencing data. Findings and limits, study-wide: Higher frequency in patients than in controls was seen for roughly five TRBV segments, with TRBV5-6, TRBV5-1 and TRBV20-1 among them. Samples from a shared batch, those prepared together, strongly co-clustered by F measure.

Incorporated into the TCR beta cDNA libraries were unique molecular identifiers, which served to reduce PCR and sequencing biases. TCRdb independently ran MiXCR on the PCR reads; one entry per CDR3 protein. In the table there are more than 450,000 distinct CDR3 sequences, 30% to 40% of which are singletons. Trimming took 4 bases from V and 8 from J, leaving 11 bases between them. Germline assignment: CDR1 SQVTM and CDR2 ANQGSEA. The CDR3 contains 11 residues. This clonotype was observed a few times. Its antigen is unknown. The sequencing sample was made of blood. The sequence was collected from a girl younger than 18 with multiple sclerosis. The J gene is TRBJ1-2, the V gene TRBV29-1; D is unresolved. The CDR3 spells CSVAGRFGYTF. The DNA of the CDR3 is TGCAGCGTTGCCGGACGGTTCGGCTACACCTTC.